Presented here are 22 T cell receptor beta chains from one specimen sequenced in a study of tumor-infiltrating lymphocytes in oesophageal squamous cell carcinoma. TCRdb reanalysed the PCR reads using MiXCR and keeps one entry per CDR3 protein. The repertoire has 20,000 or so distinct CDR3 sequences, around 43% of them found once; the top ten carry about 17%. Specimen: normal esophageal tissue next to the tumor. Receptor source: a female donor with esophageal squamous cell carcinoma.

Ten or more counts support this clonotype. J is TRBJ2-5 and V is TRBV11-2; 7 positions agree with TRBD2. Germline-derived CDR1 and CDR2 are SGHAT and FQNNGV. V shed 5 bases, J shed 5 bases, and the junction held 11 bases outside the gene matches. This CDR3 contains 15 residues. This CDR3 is CASSRAGAPGETQYF. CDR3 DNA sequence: TGTGCCAGCAGCCGGGCGGGAGCTCCCGGGGAGACCCAGTACTTC. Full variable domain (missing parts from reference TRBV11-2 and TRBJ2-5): EAGVAQSPRYKIIEKRQSVAFWCNPISGHATLYWYQQILGQGPKLLIQFQNNGVVDDSQLPKDRFSAERLKGVDSTLKIQPAKLEDSAVYLCASSRAGAPGETQYFGPGTRLLVL.

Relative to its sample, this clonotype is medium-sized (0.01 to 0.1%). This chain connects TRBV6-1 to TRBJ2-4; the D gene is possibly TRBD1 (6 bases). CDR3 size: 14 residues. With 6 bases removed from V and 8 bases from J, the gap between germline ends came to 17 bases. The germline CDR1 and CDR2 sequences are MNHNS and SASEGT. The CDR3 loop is CASSFETGRYIQYF. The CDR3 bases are TGTGCCAGCAGCTTCGAGACAGGAAGATACATTCAGTACTTC.

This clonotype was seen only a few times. The CDR3, as DNA: TGTGCCAGCACAAAGCCGCGGGGACAAGAGACCCAGTACTTC. This sequence encodes CASTKPRGQETQYF. This sequence joins TRBV7-2 and TRBJ2-7; possibly TRBD2 for D (6 bases). With the DNA end fitting TRBJ2-5 better, the J assignment may be wrong. Germline V gene lookup returns CDR1 SGHTA and CDR2 FQGNSA. This CDR3 region has 14 residues.

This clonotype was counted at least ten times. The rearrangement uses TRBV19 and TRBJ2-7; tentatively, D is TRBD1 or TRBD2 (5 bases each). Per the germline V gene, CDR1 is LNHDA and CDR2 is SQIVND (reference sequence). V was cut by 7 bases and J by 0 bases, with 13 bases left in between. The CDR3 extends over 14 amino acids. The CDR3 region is CASNPSGGSYEQYF. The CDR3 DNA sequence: TGTGCCAGTAACCCGTCTGGGGGCTCCTACGAGCAGTACTTC.

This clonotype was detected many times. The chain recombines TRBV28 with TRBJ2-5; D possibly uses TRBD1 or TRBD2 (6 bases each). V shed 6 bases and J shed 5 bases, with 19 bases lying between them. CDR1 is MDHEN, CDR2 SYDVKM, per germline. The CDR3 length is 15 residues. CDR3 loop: CASSSNNREAETQYF. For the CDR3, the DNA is TGTGCCAGCAGCTCAAACAACAGGGAGGCGGAGACCCAGTACTTC. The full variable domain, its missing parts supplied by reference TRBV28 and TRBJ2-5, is DVKVTQSSRYLVKRTGEKVFLECVQDMDHENMFWYRQDPGLGLRLIYFSYDVKMKEKGDIPEGYSVSREKKERFSLILESASTNQTSMYLCASSSNNREAETQYFGPGTRLLVL.

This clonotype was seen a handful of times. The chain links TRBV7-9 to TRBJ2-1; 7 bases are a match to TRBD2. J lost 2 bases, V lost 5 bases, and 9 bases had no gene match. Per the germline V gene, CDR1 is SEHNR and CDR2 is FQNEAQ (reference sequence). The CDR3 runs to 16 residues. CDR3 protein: CASSADLADPYNEQFF. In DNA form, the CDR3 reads TGTGCCAGCAGCGCCGACCTAGCGGACCCCTACAATGAGCAGTTCTTC.

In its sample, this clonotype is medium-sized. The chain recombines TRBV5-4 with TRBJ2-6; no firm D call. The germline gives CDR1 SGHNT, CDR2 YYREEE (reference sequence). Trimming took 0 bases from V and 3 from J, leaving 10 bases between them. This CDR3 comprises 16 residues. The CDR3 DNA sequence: TGTGCCAGCAGCTTGGCTGTATCGAATGGGGCCAACGTCCTGACTTTC. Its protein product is CASSLAVSNGANVLTF.

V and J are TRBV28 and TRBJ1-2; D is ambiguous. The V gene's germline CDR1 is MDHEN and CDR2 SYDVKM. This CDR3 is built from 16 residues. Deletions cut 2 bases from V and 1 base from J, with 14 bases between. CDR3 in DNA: TGTGCCAGCAGTTTAGGTGGAGGGAATCTTAACTATGGCTACACCTTC. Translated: CASSLGGGNLNYGYTF.

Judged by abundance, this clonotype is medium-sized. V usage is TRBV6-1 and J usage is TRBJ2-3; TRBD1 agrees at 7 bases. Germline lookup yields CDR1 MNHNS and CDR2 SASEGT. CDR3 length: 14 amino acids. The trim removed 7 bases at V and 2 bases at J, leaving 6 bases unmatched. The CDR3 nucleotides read TGTGCCAGCATCAAGGGGGCTATCACAGATACGCAGTATTTT. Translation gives CASIKGAITDTQYF.

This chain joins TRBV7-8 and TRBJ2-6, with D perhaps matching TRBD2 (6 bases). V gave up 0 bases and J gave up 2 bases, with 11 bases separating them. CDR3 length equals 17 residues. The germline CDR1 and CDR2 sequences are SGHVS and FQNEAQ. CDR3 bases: TGTGCCAGCAGCTTAGCGGGTGGAGGGCCTGGGGCCAACGTCCTGACTTTC. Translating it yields CASSLAGGGPGANVLTF.

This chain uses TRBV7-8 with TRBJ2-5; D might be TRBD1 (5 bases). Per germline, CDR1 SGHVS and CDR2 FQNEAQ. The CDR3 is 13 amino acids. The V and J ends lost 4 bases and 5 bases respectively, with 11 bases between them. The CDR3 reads CASSWAGRETQYF. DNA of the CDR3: TGTGCCAGCAGCTGGGCAGGGCGGGAGACCCAGTACTTC.

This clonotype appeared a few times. The CDR3 region is CASTEQISSIGYTF. The CDR3 DNA reads as TGTGCCAGTACCGAACAGATTTCGTCCATTGGCTACACCTTC. The chain recombines TRBV19 with TRBJ1-2; no clear D. Per germline, CDR1 LNHDA and CDR2 SQIVND (reference sequence). V lost 7 bases to trimming and J lost 7 bases, with 19 bases between them. The CDR3 extends over 14 amino acids.

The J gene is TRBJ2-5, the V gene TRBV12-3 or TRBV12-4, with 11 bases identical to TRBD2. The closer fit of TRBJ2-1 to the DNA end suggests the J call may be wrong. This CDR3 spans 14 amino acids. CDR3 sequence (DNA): TGTGCCAGCAGTTTACTAGCGGGGGGCAATGAGCAGTTCTTC. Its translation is CASSLLAGGNEQFF.

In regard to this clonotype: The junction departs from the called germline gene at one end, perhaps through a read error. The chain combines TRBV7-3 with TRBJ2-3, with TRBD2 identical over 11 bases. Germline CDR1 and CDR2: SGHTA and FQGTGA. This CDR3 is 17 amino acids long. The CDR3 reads CASSLIGLAGGTGELYF. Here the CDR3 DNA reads TGTGCCAGCAGCTTAATCGGACTAGCGGGCGGTACCGGGGAGCTGTACTTC.

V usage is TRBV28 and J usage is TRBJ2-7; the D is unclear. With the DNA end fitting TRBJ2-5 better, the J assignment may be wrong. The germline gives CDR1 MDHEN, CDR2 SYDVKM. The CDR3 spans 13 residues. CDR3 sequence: CASSLSQAGTQYF. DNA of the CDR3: TGTGCCAGCAGTTTATCCCAGGCTGGGACCCAGTACTTC.

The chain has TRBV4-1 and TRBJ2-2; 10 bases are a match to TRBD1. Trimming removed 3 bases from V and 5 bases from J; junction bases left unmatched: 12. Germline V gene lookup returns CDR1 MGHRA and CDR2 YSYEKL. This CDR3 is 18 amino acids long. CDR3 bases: TGCGCCAGCAGCCATGACCGGGACAGGGGAGTTCGTACCGGGGAGCTGTTTTTT. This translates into CASSHDRDRGVRTGELFF.

Here the CDR3 DNA reads TGTGCCAGCAGCTCCCTGGACGGGTACTCTGGAAACACCATATATTTT. This sequence encodes CASSSLDGYSGNTIYF. The rearrangement joins TRBV7-4 to TRBJ1-3; D not resolved. V shed 4 bases and J shed 0 bases, with 13 bases lying between them. CDR1 and CDR2 (germline): SGHVT, SQSDAQ. The CDR3 has 16 amino acids.

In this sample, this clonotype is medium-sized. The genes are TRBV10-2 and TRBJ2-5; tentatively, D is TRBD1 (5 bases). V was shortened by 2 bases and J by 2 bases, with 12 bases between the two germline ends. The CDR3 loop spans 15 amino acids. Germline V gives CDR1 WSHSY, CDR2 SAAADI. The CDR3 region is CASSETQGPQETQYF. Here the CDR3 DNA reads TGCGCCAGCAGTGAGACTCAGGGTCCACAAGAGACCCAGTACTTC.

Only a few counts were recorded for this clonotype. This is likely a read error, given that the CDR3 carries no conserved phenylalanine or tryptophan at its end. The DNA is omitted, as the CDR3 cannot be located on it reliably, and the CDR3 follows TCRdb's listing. CDR3 residues: CASSPGGQVLYGYTFGS. The chain recombines TRBV7-6 with TRBJ2-1; the table assigns TRBD1, which was not confirmed against the DNA. The CDR3 is 17 residues long, ends included. CDR1 SGHVS and CDR2 FNYEAQ come from the germline V gene.

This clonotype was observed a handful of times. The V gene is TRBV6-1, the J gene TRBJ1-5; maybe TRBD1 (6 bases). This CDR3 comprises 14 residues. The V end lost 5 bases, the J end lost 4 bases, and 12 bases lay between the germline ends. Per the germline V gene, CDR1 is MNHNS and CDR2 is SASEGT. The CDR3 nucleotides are TGTGCCAGCAGTCAACAGGGCGGTAATCAGCCCCAGCATTTT. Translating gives CASSQQGGNQPQHF.

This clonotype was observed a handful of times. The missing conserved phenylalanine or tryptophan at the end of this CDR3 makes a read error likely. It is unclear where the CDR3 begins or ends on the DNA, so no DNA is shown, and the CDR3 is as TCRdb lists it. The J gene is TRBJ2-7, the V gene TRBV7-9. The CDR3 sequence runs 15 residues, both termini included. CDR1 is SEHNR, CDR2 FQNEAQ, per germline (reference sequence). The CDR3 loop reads CASSPDVNYGYTFGS.

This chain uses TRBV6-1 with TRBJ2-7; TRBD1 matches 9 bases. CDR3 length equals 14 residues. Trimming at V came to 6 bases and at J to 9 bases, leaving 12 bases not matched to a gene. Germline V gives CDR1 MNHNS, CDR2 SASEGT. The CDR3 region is CASSRTNRGLGQYF. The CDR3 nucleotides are TGTGCCAGCAGCCGAACCAACAGGGGGCTCGGGCAGTACTTC.